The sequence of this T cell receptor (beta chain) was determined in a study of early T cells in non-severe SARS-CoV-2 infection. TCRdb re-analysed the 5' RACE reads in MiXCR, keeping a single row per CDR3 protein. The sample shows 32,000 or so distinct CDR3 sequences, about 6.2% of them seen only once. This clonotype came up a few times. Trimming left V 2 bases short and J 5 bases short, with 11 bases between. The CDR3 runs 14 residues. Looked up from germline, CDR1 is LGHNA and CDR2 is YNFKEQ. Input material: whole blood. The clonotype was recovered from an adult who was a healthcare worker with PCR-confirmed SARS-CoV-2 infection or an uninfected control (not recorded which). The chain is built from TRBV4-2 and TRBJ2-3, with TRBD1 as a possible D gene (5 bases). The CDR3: CASSQSSGLDTQYF. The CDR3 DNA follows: TGTGCCAGCAGCCAATCTTCAGGGCTAGATACGCAGTATTTT.